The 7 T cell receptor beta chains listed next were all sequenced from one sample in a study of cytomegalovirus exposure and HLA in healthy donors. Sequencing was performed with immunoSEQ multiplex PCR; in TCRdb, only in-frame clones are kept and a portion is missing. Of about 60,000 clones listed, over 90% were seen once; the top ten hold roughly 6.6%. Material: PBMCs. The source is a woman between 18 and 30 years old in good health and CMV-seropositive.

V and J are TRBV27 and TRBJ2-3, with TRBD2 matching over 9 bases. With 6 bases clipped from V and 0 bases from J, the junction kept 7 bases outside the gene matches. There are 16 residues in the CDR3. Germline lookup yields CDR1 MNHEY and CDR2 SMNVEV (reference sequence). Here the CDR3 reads CASRTQRGVSTDTQYF. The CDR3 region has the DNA TGTGCCAGCAGGACCCAGCGGGGGGTTAGCACAGATACGCAGTATTTT.

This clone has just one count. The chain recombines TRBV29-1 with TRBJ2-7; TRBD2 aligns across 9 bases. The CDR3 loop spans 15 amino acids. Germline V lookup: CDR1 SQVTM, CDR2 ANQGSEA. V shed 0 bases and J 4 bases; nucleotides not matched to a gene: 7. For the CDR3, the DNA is TGCAGCGTTGAAGATCCGCGGGAGGGCCATTACGAGCAGTACTTC. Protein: CSVEDPREGHYEQYF.

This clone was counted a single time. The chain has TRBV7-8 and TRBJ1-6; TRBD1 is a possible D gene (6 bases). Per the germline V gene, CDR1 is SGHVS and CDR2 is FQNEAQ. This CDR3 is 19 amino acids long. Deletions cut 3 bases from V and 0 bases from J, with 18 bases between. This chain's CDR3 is CASSFRWGGLSSYNSPLHF. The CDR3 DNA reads TGTGCCAGCAGCTTTCGCTGGGGGGGGCTGAGCTCCTATAATTCACCCCTCCACTTT.

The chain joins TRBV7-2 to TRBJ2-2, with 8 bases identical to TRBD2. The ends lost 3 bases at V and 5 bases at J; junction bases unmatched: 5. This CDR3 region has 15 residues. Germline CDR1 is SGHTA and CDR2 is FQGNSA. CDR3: CASSFTGGQTGELFF. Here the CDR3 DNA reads TGTGCCAGCAGCTTCACGGGGGGGCAGACCGGGGAGCTGTTTTTT.

For the CDR3, the DNA is TGTGCCAGCAGCTATCTAGCCTCCTACAATGAGCAGTTCTTC. It yields the protein CASSYLASYNEQFF. The V gene is TRBV5-4, the J gene TRBJ2-1; D is perhaps TRBD2 (5 bases). CDR3 length: 14 residues. Deletions cut 3 bases from V and 0 bases from J, with 7 bases between. CDR1 and CDR2 from the germline V gene are SGHNT and YYREEE (reference sequence).

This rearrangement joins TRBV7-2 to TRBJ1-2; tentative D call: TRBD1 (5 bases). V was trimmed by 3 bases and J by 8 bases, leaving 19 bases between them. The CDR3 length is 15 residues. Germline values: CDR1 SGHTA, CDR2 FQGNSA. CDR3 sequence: CASSFWVGRGDGYTF. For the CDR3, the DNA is TGTGCCAGCAGCTTCTGGGTCGGGAGGGGCGACGGCTACACCTTC.

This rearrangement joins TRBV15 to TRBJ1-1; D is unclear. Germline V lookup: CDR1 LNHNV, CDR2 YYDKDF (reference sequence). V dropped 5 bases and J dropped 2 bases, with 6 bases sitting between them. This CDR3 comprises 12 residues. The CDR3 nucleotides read TGTGCCACCAGCGCAGGAAACACTGAAGCTTTCTTT. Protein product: CATSAGNTEAFF.